These T cell receptor beta chains were read from a single sample in a study of blood T cell repertoires in COVID-19. Sequencing was performed with immunoSEQ multiplex PCR; in TCRdb, only in-frame clones are kept and a portion is missing. The repertoire holds fewer than 120,000 clones, with 82% as singletons. The material sequenced was peripheral blood. These receptors all stem from a woman aged 55-69 years with acute or convalescent COVID-19. CDR3s include the opening cysteine and the closing phenylalanine or tryptophan. Each record gives: clone size, J gene, D gene, V gene, CDR3 DNA, CDR3 protein. D genes are given only for firm matches. Rows give clone size only sometimes, using once, few, many, or a class for an expanded clone.

>once|TRBJ2-7|-|TRBV21-1
TGTGCCAGCAGGAGGACTGGGCACATCTACGAGCAGTACTTC
CASRRTGHIYEQYF
>once|TRBJ2-5|TRBD1|TRBV18
TGTGCCAGCTCGATTAACAGGGGGCGCGAAGAGACCCAGTACTTC
CASSINRGREETQYF
>-|TRBJ1-4|-|TRBV10-1
TGCGCCAGCAGTGATGGGGCTGGAGCAACTAATGAAAAACTGTTTTTT
CASSDGAGATNEKLFF
>-|TRBJ2-5|TRBD1|TRBV6-5
TGTGCCAGCAGCCGTGGCGGACAGGGGGGAGAGACCCAGTACTTC
CASSRGGQGGETQYF
>-|TRBJ1-1|TRBD1|TRBV27
TGTGCCAGCAGTTGGGGACAGGGTGGCACTGAAGCTTTCTTT
CASSWGQGGTEAFF
>-|TRBJ2-5|-|TRBV5-1
TGCGCCAGCAGCTTGGCCGACGACAGCTTACAAGAGACCCAGTACTTC
CASSLADDSLQETQYF
>once|TRBJ1-2|TRBD1|TRBV6-8
TGTGCCAGCAGTTACAATCTGGACAGGGTGAGCTACACCTTC
CASSYNLDRVSYTF
>-|TRBJ1-2|-|TRBV11-2
TGTGCCAGCAGCTCGTACAGGGAAAACTATGGCTACACCTTC
CASSSYRENYGYTF
>-|TRBJ2-2|TRBD2|TRBV5-1
TGCGCCAGCAGCTTGGATGGGACTAGCAGTTCCGGGGAGCTGTTTTTT
CASSLDGTSSSGELFF
>-|TRBJ1-6|TRBD1|TRBV28
TGTGCCAGCAGCCCGGACAGGGGGCGATATAATTCACCCCTCCACTTT
CASSPDRGRYNSPLHF
>-|TRBJ1-4|-|TRBV11-2
TGTGCCAGCAGGCGCGGCACGAATAATGAAAAACTGTTTTTT
CASRRGTNNEKLFF
>-|TRBJ1-3|-|TRBV4-3
TGCGCCAGCAGCCAAGATGGACTAGGGGGAAACACCATATATTTT
CASSQDGLGGNTIYF
>-|TRBJ1-3|-|TRBV6-5
TGTGGAATGGGGGCACTCTCTGGAAACACCATATATTTT
CGMGALSGNTIYF
>-|TRBJ1-2|-|TRBV6-5
TGTGCCAGCAACTTGGTGGGGCCTGAGGGCTACACCTTC
CASNLVGPEGYTF
>-|TRBJ1-5|-|TRBV12-3/TRBV12-4
TGTGCCAGCAGCACAGGGATGACTCAGCCCCAGCATTTT
CASSTGMTQPQHF
>-|TRBJ2-5|TRBD1|TRBV3-1/TRBV3-2
TGTGCCAGCAGACCATTAAACAGACAGGGCCAAGAGACCCAGTACTTC
CASRPLNRQGQETQYF
>once|TRBJ1-3|-|TRBV21-1
TGTGCCAGCAGCAAAGCCTGGCGCTGGACAGGCCGGAGAGCTGGAAACACCATATATTTT
CASSKAWRWTGRRAGNTIYF
>-|TRBJ2-5|TRBD2|TRBV18
TGTGCCAGCTCACCCTATAGCGGGGGGGCCGCAGAGACCCAGTACTTC
CASSPYSGGAAETQYF
>-|TRBJ2-2|TRBD1|TRBV19
TGTGCCAGTAGATGGGACAGGCCTTTCACCGGGGAGCTGTTTTTT
CASRWDRPFTGELFF
>once|TRBJ2-7|TRBD2|TRBV4-2
TGTGCCAGCAGCCAATCCCCGGGACTAGCGGGGGGGAAGCAGTACTTC
CASSQSPGLAGGKQYF
>-|TRBJ1-2|-|TRBV6-6
TGTGCCAGCAGTTACGGGGGCCTAGACTATGGCTACACCTTC
CASSYGGLDYGYTF
>-|TRBJ1-2|TRBD1|TRBV6-6
TGTGCCAGCAGACGACAGGGGACCAATGTAGCTAACTATGGCTACACCTTC
CASRRQGTNVANYGYTF
>-|TRBJ1-2|TRBD1|TRBV19
TGTGCCAGTAGTAGATCGACAGGGAACGCCTATGGCTACACCTTC
CASSRSTGNAYGYTF
>-|TRBJ2-7|TRBD1|TRBV3-1/TRBV3-2
TGTGCCAGCAGCCAAGACAGACAGGGTCGCTACGAGCAGTACTTC
CASSQDRQGRYEQYF
>-|TRBJ1-1|-|TRBV7-2
TGTGCCAGCAGCTTAGGTGGGAGGGGTGCTGAAGCTTTCTTT
CASSLGGRGAEAFF
>-|TRBJ1-6|-|TRBV9
TGTGCCAGCAGCCGCCAGGGGAATTCACCCCTCCACTTT
CASSRQGNSPLHF
>-|TRBJ2-7|-|TRBV2
TGTGCCAGCAAGAAGGAGCCCTACGAGCAGTACTTC
CASKKEPYEQYF
>few|TRBJ2-5|TRBD2|TRBV25-1
TGTGCCAGCAGTTTTGGACTAGCGGGGAGGAAAGAGACCCAGTACTTC
CASSFGLAGRKETQYF